A single sample is the source of the 27 T cell receptor beta chains below, sequenced in a study of OX40 agonist ivuxolimab in advanced cancers. Clones were sequenced by immunoSEQ multiplex PCR, and TCRdb holds only the in-frame ones, with some missing. This sample has about 50,000 clones, with approximately 90% found just once. The starting material was CD4+ or CD8+ T cells sorted from blood, obtained in a trial of the OX40 agonist ivuxolimab. These receptors originate from an adult with an advanced solid tumor such as melanoma, head and neck, liver or kidney cancer.

The chain has TRBV6-1 and TRBJ1-6, with D uncertain. The CDR3 covers 15 residues. Trimming took 4 bases from V and 9 from J, leaving 16 bases between them. Germline V CDR1 and CDR2: MNHNS, SASEGT. The CDR3: CASSGVVPGGSPLHF. The CDR3 DNA reads TGTGCCAGCAGTGGGGTGGTACCCGGCGGTTCACCCCTCCACTTT.

The chain has TRBV7-3 and TRBJ2-3; D gene uncertain. CDR1 is SGHTA, CDR2 FQGTGA, per germline. The CDR3 consists of 13 residues. The V gene lost 3 bases and the J gene lost 5 bases, with 9 bases spanning the gap. This CDR3 is CASSFQGQDTQYF. CDR3 nucleotide sequence: TGTGCCAGCAGCTTCCAAGGGCAAGATACGCAGTATTTT.

In this sample, this clone turned up once. The V gene is TRBV5-1, the J gene TRBJ1-2; 10 nucleotides match TRBD1. Trimming took 2 bases from V and 6 from J; bases not matched to a gene: 1. The CDR3 covers 13 residues. From germline, CDR1 is SGHRS and CDR2 YFSETQ. CDR3 sequence reads: CASSFGTGDGYTF. CDR3 DNA sequence: TGCGCCAGCAGCTTTGGGACAGGGGATGGCTACACCTTC.

The chain recombines TRBV30 with TRBJ1-3; possible D gene TRBD1, 6 bases. Trimming took 1 base from V and 4 from J, leaving 8 bases between them. Germline V gene data show CDR1 as GTSNPN and CDR2 as SVGIG (reference sequence). This CDR3 has 13 amino acids. The CDR3: CAWSAGTGNTIYF. The CDR3 DNA sequence: TGTGCCTGGAGTGCCGGGACAGGAAACACCATATATTTT.

V is TRBV11-3 and J is TRBJ1-3; D is unresolved. V lost 0 bases and J lost 2, with 8 bases in between. The germline gives CDR1 SGHNT, CDR2 YENEEA. This CDR3 has 15 amino acids. The CDR3 loop is CASSLDSRAGNTIYF. CDR3 coding DNA: TGTGCCAGCAGCTTAGATTCGCGGGCTGGAAACACCATATATTTT.

The chain has TRBV7-3 and TRBJ2-3; D gene ambiguous. CDR3 size: 14 residues. Per the germline V gene, CDR1 is SGHTA and CDR2 is FQGTGA. V was trimmed by 2 bases and J by 1 base, leaving 7 bases between them. The CDR3, as DNA: TGTGCCAGCAGCTTAGGTCTCGGCACAGATACGCAGTATTTT. This gives the protein CASSLGLGTDTQYF.

V usage is TRBV29-1 and J usage is TRBJ1-4, with no clear D. V shed 4 bases and J shed 4 bases, with 10 bases lying between them. CDR1 and CDR2 (germline): SQVTM, ANQGSEA. The CDR3 length is 13 residues. For the CDR3, the DNA is TGCAGCGTTGCGTCTTCCGGTAATGAAAAACTGTTTTTT. It yields the protein CSVASSGNEKLFF.

This chain connects TRBV2 to TRBJ2-5; TRBD2 is a possible D gene (6 bases). Germline assignment: CDR1 SNHLY and CDR2 FYNNEI. Trimming pared 8 bases from V and 1 base from J, leaving 17 bases between. This CDR3 is 15 amino acids long. In DNA form, the CDR3 reads TGTGCCAGCCTCCCTGGCGGGGCCGTCCAAGAGACCCAGTACTTC. Amino acids: CASLPGGAVQETQYF.

The chain combines TRBV11-3 with TRBJ2-2; 8 bases are a match to TRBD1. CDR1 is SGHNT and CDR2 is YENEEA in the germline V gene. The CDR3 runs 15 residues. Trimming took 5 bases from V and 2 from J; bases not matched to a gene: 4. Here the CDR3 reads CASSPQGANTGELFF. Written as DNA, the CDR3 is TGTGCCAGCAGCCCGCAGGGGGCAAACACCGGGGAGCTGTTTTTT.

The V and J genes are TRBV28 and TRBJ2-1, with 12 bases that match TRBD2. CDR1 is MDHEN and CDR2 is SYDVKM in the germline V gene. There are 15 residues in the CDR3. Trimming removed 5 bases from V and 7 bases from J; junction bases left unmatched: 6. As DNA, the CDR3 is TGTGCCAGCAGTCCTAGCGGGAGGGCCGAAAATGAGCAGTTCTTC. Protein product: CASSPSGRAENEQFF.

The CDR3 DNA follows: TGTGCCAGCTCACCAGGGGACGGTAGAGTTACCCAGTACTTC. Encoded protein: CASSPGDGRVTQYF. The rearrangement joins TRBV18 to TRBJ2-5; D tentatively fits TRBD1 or TRBD2 (5 bases each). The CDR3 loop spans 14 amino acids. With 2 bases removed from V and 8 bases from J, the gap between germline ends came to 15 bases. Germline V gene sequence: CDR1 KGHSH, CDR2 LQKENI. The full variable domain, with the rest looked up from reference TRBV18 and TRBJ2-5, is NAGVMQNPRHLVRRRGQEARLRCSPMKGHSHVYWYRQLPEEGLKFMVYLQKENIIDESGMPKERFSAEFPKEGPSILRIQQVVRGDSAAYFCASSPGDGRVTQYFGPGTRLLVL.

V usage is TRBV6-5 and J usage is TRBJ2-2; D not certain. The CDR3 is 14 residues long. From germline, CDR1 is MNHEY and CDR2 SVGAGI. The germline V and J ends were trimmed by 2 bases and 4 bases, with 8 bases remaining between them. This chain's CDR3 is CASSYLTSTGELFF. The CDR3 DNA sequence: TGTGCCAGCAGTTACCTGACCTCCACCGGGGAGCTGTTTTTT.

This chain links TRBV19 with TRBJ2-1, with D possibly matching TRBD2 (5 bases). V lost 8 bases and J lost 1, with 18 bases in between. The CDR3 extends over 16 amino acids. Germline lookup yields CDR1 LNHDA and CDR2 SQIVND (reference sequence). The CDR3 protein is CASGPSGSRSYNEQFF. The CDR3 DNA follows: TGTGCCAGTGGACCGAGTGGGAGTAGGTCCTACAATGAGCAGTTCTTC. Full variable domain (outside the CDR3, taken from reference TRBV19 and TRBJ2-1): DGGITQSPKYLFRKEGQNVTLSCEQNLNHDAMYWYRQDPGQGLRLIYYSQIVNDFQKGDIAEGYSVSREKKESFPLTVTSAQKNPTAFYLCASGPSGSRSYNEQFFGPGTRLTVL.

This chain joins TRBV5-1 and TRBJ2-3; TRBD2 aligns across 10 bases. Trimming at V came to 4 bases and at J to 1 base, leaving 6 bases not matched to a gene. The CDR3 has 16 amino acids. Germline lookup yields CDR1 SGHRS and CDR2 YFSETQ. This CDR3 is CASSPGLAVRTDTQYF. CDR3 in DNA: TGCGCCAGCAGCCCCGGACTAGCGGTCCGCACAGATACGCAGTATTTT.

About this clone itself: Other DNA sequences in this specimen translate into the identical CDR3. The gene calls are TRBV28 and TRBJ1-4; 7 nucleotides align to TRBD1. This CDR3 is 11 amino acids long. CDR1 MDHEN and CDR2 SYDVKM come from the germline V gene. The V gene end was trimmed by 7 bases and the J gene end by 11 bases; junction bases not matched to a gene: 4. In nucleotides, the CDR3 is TGTGCCAGCACCCAGGGGGGGAAACTGTTTTTT. This encodes CASTQGGKLFF. Using reference TRBV28 and TRBJ1-4 for the parts outside the CDR3, the full variable domain is DVKVTQSSRYLVKRTGEKVFLECVQDMDHENMFWYRQDPGLGLRLIYFSYDVKMKEKGDIPEGYSVSREKKERFSLILESASTNQTSMYLCASTQGGKLFFGSGTQLSVL.

The rearrangement links TRBV13 to TRBJ2-5; D is perhaps TRBD2 (5 bases). In germline, CDR1 is PRHDT, CDR2 FYEKMQ (reference sequence). Trimming left V 8 bases short and J 2 bases short, with 15 bases between. The CDR3 is 14 residues long. The CDR3 region has the DNA TGTGCCAGCGGTAAGCGGCGGATACAAGAGACCCAGTACTTC. This gives the protein CASGKRRIQETQYF.

The chain employs TRBV7-2 and TRBJ2-7; 12 bases are a match to TRBD2. Trimming at V came to 1 base and at J to 4 bases, leaving 2 bases not matched to a gene. This CDR3 comprises 15 residues. CDR1 and CDR2 from the germline V gene are SGHTA and FQGNSA. In DNA, the CDR3 is TGTGCCAGCAGCTTAGGACTAGCGGGAGTGTACGAGCAGTACTTC. It is translated as CASSLGLAGVYEQYF.

V gene TRBV2 combines with J gene TRBJ2-7, with D maybe TRBD2 (6 bases). CDR1 is SNHLY, CDR2 FYNNEI, per germline. Trimming removed 3 bases at V and 5 bases at J, with 17 bases between. This CDR3 is 15 amino acids long. CDR3 coding DNA: TGTGCCAGCAGTGAGGTTGGCGGGATTAGCAACGAGCAGTACTTC. Translation: CASSEVGGISNEQYF.

The genes are TRBV5-5 and TRBJ2-3; D is ambiguous. V was trimmed by 3 bases and J by 0 bases, leaving 5 bases between them. The CDR3 consists of 13 residues. Germline values: CDR1 SGHKS, CDR2 YYEKEE (reference sequence). Here the CDR3 reads CASSSLSTDTQYF. Here the CDR3 DNA reads TGTGCCAGCAGCTCCTTAAGCACAGATACGCAGTATTTT.

This chain links TRBV2 with TRBJ2-7, with TRBD1 identical over 8 bases. There are 13 residues in the CDR3. From germline, CDR1 is SNHLY and CDR2 FYNNEI. The J segment lost 0 bases and the V segment lost 9 bases, leaving 4 bases of the junction unmatched. The CDR3 loop is CARGQAGSYEQYF. Written as DNA, the CDR3 is TGTGCCAGGGGACAGGCCGGCTCCTACGAGCAGTACTTC.

This clone was observed a few times. This sequence joins TRBV21-1 and TRBJ1-2; the table names TRBD1, a call not compared with the DNA. TRBV21-1 is a recognized pseudogene. The CDR3 is 14 amino acids. The chain's CDR3 is CASSAGQALYGYTF. In nucleotides, the CDR3 is TGTGCCAGCAGCGCGGGACAGGCTCTCTATGGCTACACCTTC.

This clone was seen more than once but under ten times. This chain joins TRBV7-3 and TRBJ1-1; D is unresolved. This CDR3 is 13 amino acids long. The V end lost 10 bases, the J end lost 8 bases, and 20 bases lay between the germline ends. CDR1 is SGHTA and CDR2 is FQGTGA in the germline V gene. CDR3 sequence: CAIRWRALKEAFF. CDR3 coding DNA: TGTGCCATTCGATGGCGGGCCCTAAAGGAAGCTTTCTTT.

The chain is built from TRBV11-1 and TRBJ2-7; 11 bases fit TRBD2. The CDR3 length is 14 residues. Trimming cost V 5 bases and J 6 bases; bases outside gene matches: 6. Germline loops: CDR1 SGHAT, CDR2 FQDESV (reference sequence). CDR3 loop: CASSLGLAAFEQYF. CDR3 DNA sequence: TGTGCCAGCAGCCTGGGACTAGCGGCGTTCGAGCAGTACTTC. The complete variable domain, with remaining parts taken from reference TRBV11-1 and TRBJ2-7, reads EAEVAQSPRYKITEKSQAVAFWCDPISGHATLYWYRQILGQGPELLVQFQDESVVDDSQLPKDRFSAERLKGVDSTLKIQPAELGDSAMYLCASSLGLAAFEQYFGPGTRLTVT.

The chain is built from TRBV20-1 and TRBJ2-7; D gene uncertain. Germline-derived CDR1 and CDR2 are DFQATT and SNEGSKA (reference sequence). Trimming stripped 3 bases from V and 4 bases from J, with 7 bases between. CDR3 length equals 11 residues. CDR3: CSASALYEQYF. The CDR3 DNA is TGCAGTGCTAGCGCCTTGTACGAGCAGTACTTC.

This clone has just one count. V gene TRBV7-3 combines with J gene TRBJ2-1, with 10 bases lining up with TRBD2. The CDR3 is 15 amino acids. The V gene end was trimmed by 2 bases and the J gene end by 10 bases; junction bases not matched to a gene: 8. CDR1 and CDR2 from the germline V gene are SGHTA and FQGTGA. CDR3 nucleotide sequence: TGTGCCAGCAGCTTAGACGGGACTAGCGCACAAGAGCAGTTCTTC. As protein: CASSLDGTSAQEQFF.

The CDR3 DNA reads as TGCGCCAGCAGCTTGGAAGTGTACAATGAGCAGTTCTTC. Translating gives CASSLEVYNEQFF. This rearrangement joins TRBV5-1 to TRBJ2-1; D is undetermined. V dropped 0 bases and J dropped 4 bases, with 5 bases sitting between them. Germline V CDR1 and CDR2: SGHRS, YFSETQ. There are 13 residues in the CDR3.

This clone was detected once. The rearrangement joins TRBV10-3 to TRBJ2-1, with D uncertain. CDR3 length equals 12 residues. The germline V gene encodes CDR1 ENHRY and CDR2 SYGVKD. V was pared by 8 bases and J by 5 bases, with 10 bases between. CDR3 bases: TGTGCCATCGGTTACATGGACAATGAGCAGTTCTTC. Its protein is CAIGYMDNEQFF.